This TCR beta chain is from a study of cytomegalovirus exposure and HLA in healthy donors. The germline gives CDR1 SGHDT, CDR2 YYEEEE. Between the trimmed V and J ends, which lost 0 bases and 5 bases, there was a span of 11 bases. CDR3 length: 14 amino acids. With 60 Vbeta and 13 Jbeta primers, the PCR was carried out. Libraries were prepared by immunoSEQ multiplex PCR; TCRdb keeps only in-frame clonotypes and omits some of them. The data contain around 120,000 clones, around 74% of them seen just once; the ten biggest clones take up roughly 1.6%. This clone was detected only a few times. The source of this sequence is a woman aged 18-30 years in good health and CMV-seronegative. The sequenced material came from PBMCs. V and J are TRBV5-6 and TRBJ1-2; D not certain. The CDR3 region is CASSLATEAYGYTF. The CDR3 DNA reads TGTGCCAGCAGCTTGGCGACGGAGGCTTATGGCTACACCTTC.